This entry features one T cell receptor beta chain sequence. Repertoires were generated with immunoSEQ multiplex PCR, while TCRdb's copy carries only in-frame clones and drops some. The sample consists of more than 50,000 clones, roughly 76% of them appearing once. These data originate in a study of blood T cell repertoires in COVID-19. The germline CDR1 and CDR2 sequences are GTSNPN and SVGIG (reference sequence). The CDR3 is 15 amino acids. V was clipped by 2 bases and J by 4 bases; unmatched bases: 10. Sequencing was carried out using peripheral blood. The clonotype originates from a woman older than 75 with acute or convalescent COVID-19. J is TRBJ2-7 and V is TRBV30; TRBD1 matches 8 bases. CDR3 coding DNA: TGTGCCTGGAGTCTCGGGACAGGTGTCCAATACGAGCAGTACTTC. Translation gives CAWSLGTGVQYEQYF.